The source of this T cell receptor (beta chain) is a study of shared clonotypes between healthy human individuals (dated by TCRdb to 2019 to 2021). At the level of the whole study: The cohort comprised two women and a few men aged 18 to 49 years. For each donor, CD4 naive and CD4 memory were each run on three plates, CD8 naive on two plates, and CD8 memory on one plate. Blood TCR repertoires of several healthy adults were deeply sequenced to estimate repertoire size and the extent of clonotype sharing between individuals. To increase sequencing depth and limit assay-specific biases, TCR repertoire library preparation and sequencing were carried out by different laboratories using diverse techniques. Each donor's leukapheresis produced roughly between roughly 0.9 and 8.9 billion PBMCs. Study-wide findings and limitations: Higher generation probabilities were observed for clonotypes shared by all four sorted-subset donors than for non-shared clonotypes. Larger estimated clonotype richness was generally found for naive subsets than for memory subsets. Only blood was sampled, and tissue TCR repertoires likely differ from those in blood. Because the study included only a small number of donors, the genetic and exposure-history diversity represented was limited. Pairwise subsampling led to the expectation that sequencing depth would affect the degree of clonotype sharing among donors. Even with the large sequencing depth, rarefaction of the sorted-subset datasets indicated that sequencing was incomplete. When several donors were compared, the shared fraction of clonotypes was 5% to 6.5% for naive CD4, less than 4% for naive CD8, more than 2% for memory CD4, and less than 0.45% for memory CD8.

The donors were healthy, HIV-negative adults who had no recently reported acute infections or vaccinations. Every donor was a Caucasian adult living in Nashville, Tennessee, USA. CD4+ T cells were enriched through magnetic negative selection, after which naive cells were positively selected on CD45RA and the remaining negative fraction served as the memory subset. Blood was obtained by leukapheresis, after which PBMCs were separated by Ficoll-Histopaque density gradient centrifugation and cryopreserved in liquid nitrogen vapor phase. Analytical flow cytometry was used to check the purity and quantity of every magnetically sorted T cell population. Genomic DNA was isolated from every sorted fraction and measured by UV absorbance on a Nanodrop 2000c. Using the deep immunoSEQ assay, TCR CDR3 regions were amplified from genomic DNA by multiplex PCR. Extracted genomic DNA from each cell subset was spread evenly across all wells of several immunoSEQ 96-well plates, with each plate serving as a replicate. For sorted subsets, around 200 ng genomic DNA, equal to 30,000 or so T cell genomes, was loaded into each replicate PCR. The purified libraries were quantified using a Qubit 3.0 fluorometer, sized with a Bioanalyzer 2100, and then quantified again using the KAPA Library Quantification kit. Every immunoSEQ 96-well plate was sequenced on a separate single-read 150-cycle Illumina NextSeq 550 flow cell. The paper's data handling went like this. The immunoSEQ output contained only junctional sequences without quality scores, so filtering could not match that applied to full-length reads. To assign V/J genes and CDR3, sequences were annotated using PyIR, a Python wrapper for IgBLAST v1.9, with IMGT germline references. Any read was removed if the V/J assignment was weak (E-value above 1e-6), the CDR3 was missing, or the read contained stop codons, out-of-frame junctions, or ambiguous translated residues. V3J clonotypes were defined by identical inferred V gene, J gene, and CDR3 amino acid sequence. To compute the percentage overlap between repertoires, the number of shared unique clonotypes was divided by the size of the smaller repertoire. RTK rarefaction, the Chao1 estimator, and Recon v2.1 estimates of unobserved clonotypes were used to assess repertoire richness. OLGA was used to compute generation probabilities for all TCRbeta clonotypes that the gDNA method yielded from four donors. Not all clones reach the TCRdb copy of this immuneACCESS table, which keeps in-frame sequences only. Checked studies attribute under half of the gap to unresolved V genes and leave the rest unexplained. Clonal size and the V and J genes are those of that table, whereas D and trimming came from the DNA. The sample table shows under 1,100,000 clones, and around 76% are seen once. Around 1.5% of the sample lies in the top ten.

A distance of 12 bases separates the germline ends of V and J, which lose 5 bases and 2 bases respectively. The CDR3 sequence holds 14 residues, the cysteine and phenylalanine included. The entry retains the CDR3 DNA only, 42 bases that are in frame from base 1. Via the germline V gene (reference sequence), CDR1 is LNHDA and CDR2 SQIVND. Notes on this clone: Its specific antigen is unknown. There are no base qualities to consult, and no much larger clone falls within one base.

Sequenced material: memory CD4+ T cells sorted from blood. The cell subset or site label on this specimen signifies: CD45RA-negative fraction. This clonotype was sampled from a man aged 18 to 29 in good health. The chain uses TRBV19 and TRBJ1-1, with TRBD1 as a weak D call on 6 bases. The CDR3 region reads CASSEGGSNTEAFF. The DNA reads as follows: TGTGCCAGTAGTGAGGGGGGGAGTAACACTGAAGCTTTCTTT. The reference TRBV19 and TRBJ1-1 proteins fill in what lies around the CDR3, so the full variable domain reads DGGITQSPKYLFRKEGQNVTLSCEQNLNHDAMYWYRQDPGQGLRLIYYSQIVNDFQKGDIAEGYSVSREKKESFPLTVTSAQKNPTAFYLCASSEGGSNTEAFFGQGTRLTVV.